This entry features one T cell receptor (beta chain) sequence. Its antigen remains unidentified. No base-level quality is on record; no much larger clone is a single base apart. TCR CDR3 regions were amplified from genomic DNA by multiplex PCR using the deep immunoSEQ assay. For each cell subset, the extracted genomic DNA was distributed evenly across all wells of several immunoSEQ 96-well plates, and each plate served as one replicate. For sorted subsets, approximately 190 ng genomic DNA, equal to some 28,000 T cell genomes, was loaded into each replicate PCR. Purified libraries were quantified with a Qubit 3.0 fluorometer, sized on a Bioanalyzer 2100, and re-quantified with the KAPA Library Quantification kit. Each immunoSEQ 96-well plate was sequenced on its own single-read 150-cycle Illumina NextSeq 550 flow cell. On the study's bioinformatics: Because only junctional sequences without quality scores were contained in the immunoSEQ output, filtering matching that applied to full-length reads could not be performed. Sequences were annotated with PyIR, a Python wrapper for IgBLAST v1.9, using IMGT germline references to assign V/J genes and CDR3. Reads with weak V/J assignments (E-value above 1e-6), missing CDR3, stop codons, out-of-frame junctions, or ambiguous translated residues were removed. A V3J clonotype was defined by an identical inferred V gene, J gene, and CDR3 amino acid sequence. The percentage overlap between two repertoires was calculated by dividing the number of shared unique clonotypes by the size of the smaller repertoire. Three approaches were used to assess repertoire richness: RTK rarefaction, the Chao1 estimator, and Recon v2.1 estimates of unobserved clonotypes. For all TCRbeta clonotypes obtained by the gDNA method from several donors, generation probabilities were computed with OLGA. TCRdb took over this immuneACCESS table, retaining in-frame rearrangements with V and J assigned. Such tables are incomplete; in checked studies, under half of the missing clones stem from an unresolved V gene, and the remainder is unexplained. D and trimming come from the DNA, and the V and J calls and clone size come from that table. The sample table shows about 2.1 million clones, and approximately 92% are seen once. The ten largest clones add up to around 1.7% of the sample.

CD8 naive samples were obtained by positive selection for CCR7 among CD45RO-negative cells, yielding a CD45RA+CCR7+ population from which TemRA cells were excluded. Donors were healthy HIV-negative adults with no recently reported acute infections or vaccinations. Every donor was a Caucasian adult living in Nashville, Tennessee, USA. Blood was collected by leukapheresis, and PBMCs were isolated by Ficoll-Histopaque density gradient centrifugation and then cryopreserved in liquid nitrogen vapor phase. Analytical flow cytometry was used to check the purity and quantity of each magnetically sorted T cell population. Genomic DNA was isolated from each sorted fraction and quantified by UV absorbance on a Nanodrop 2000c. In the germline V gene (reference sequence), CDR1 corresponds to MNHEY and CDR2 to SMNVEV. From cysteine to phenylalanine, the CDR3 is 14 amino acids long. Only the CDR3 part of the read is kept: 42 bases, read in frame from the first base. V is clipped by 5 bases and J by 1 base, and the sequence between their germline boundaries is 12 bases long.

This specimen belongs to a study of shared clonotypes between healthy human individuals (dated by TCRdb to about 2020). Describing the broader study: A couple of women and a few men aged 18 to 49 years were included in the cohort. For each donor, three plates each were used for CD4 naive and CD4 memory, two plates were used for CD8 naive, and one plate was used for CD8 memory. To estimate repertoire size and how much clonotype sharing occurs between individuals, the study deeply sequenced the blood TCR repertoires of several healthy adults. To increase sequencing depth and limit assay-specific biases, TCR repertoire library preparation and sequencing were carried out by different laboratories using diverse techniques. Leukapheresis yielded between about 0.94 and 8.9 billion PBMCs per donor.

Broader findings and caveats from the paper: Sharing across several donors was observed for roughly 5.4% of naive CD4, less than 4% of naive CD8, 2.3% of memory CD4, and around 0.42% of memory CD8 clonotypes. Estimated clonotype richness was generally larger for naive than for memory subsets. Sampling was restricted to blood, and TCR repertoires in tissues likely differ from the TCR repertoires found in blood. Compared with non-shared clonotypes, clonotypes shared by all four sorted-subset donors had higher generation probabilities. Because the study included only a small number of donors, the genetic and exposure-history diversity represented was limited. Pairwise subsampling indicated that sequencing depth was expected to affect the degree of clonotype sharing among donors. Incomplete sequencing was indicated by rarefaction of sorted-subset datasets, despite the large sequencing depth.

The sequence is built from TRBV27 and TRBJ2-7, with a weak D call of TRBD2 (6 bases match). The sequenced sample was naive CD8+ T cells from PBMCs. What this sample's cell subset or site label stands for: CD45RA+CCR7+. The TCR was taken from a man in his late teens or twenties in good health. Some clones in this sample may be carry-over from other donors' samples. DNA sequence: TGTGCCAGCAGTGCCCGTAGCGGATCCTACGAGCAGTACTTC. Its product reads: CASSARSGSYEQYF.